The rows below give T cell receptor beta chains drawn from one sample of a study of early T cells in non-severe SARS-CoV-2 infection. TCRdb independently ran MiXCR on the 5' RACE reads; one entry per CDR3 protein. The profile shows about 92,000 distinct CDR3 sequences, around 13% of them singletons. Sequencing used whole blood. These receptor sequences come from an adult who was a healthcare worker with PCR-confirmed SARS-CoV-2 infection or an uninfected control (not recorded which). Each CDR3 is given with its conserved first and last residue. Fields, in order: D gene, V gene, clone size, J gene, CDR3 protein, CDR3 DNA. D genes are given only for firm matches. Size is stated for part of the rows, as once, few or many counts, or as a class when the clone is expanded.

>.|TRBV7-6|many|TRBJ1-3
CASSLGGLAGNTIYF
TGTGCCAGCAGCTTAGGGGGGCTGGCTGGAAACACCATATATTTT
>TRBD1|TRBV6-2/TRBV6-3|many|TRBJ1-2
CASSYGQGIYGYTF
TGTGCCAGCAGTTATGGACAGGGAATTTATGGCTACACCTTC
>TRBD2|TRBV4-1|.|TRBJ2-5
CASSPQLRLAGEETQYF
TGCGCCAGCAGCCCACAACTCCGACTAGCGGGGGAAGAGACCCAGTACTTC
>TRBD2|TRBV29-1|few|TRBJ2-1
CSVGSGGINNEQFF
TGCAGCGTCGGTAGCGGGGGGATAAACAATGAGCAGTTCTTC
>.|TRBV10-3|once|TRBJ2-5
CAISGGQETQYF
TGTGCCATCAGCGGGGGACAAGAGACCCAGTACTTC
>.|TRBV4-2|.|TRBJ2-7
CASSQGGHRKASYEQYF
TGTGCCAGCAGCCAAGGAGGTCACCGTAAGGCCTCCTACGAGCAGTACTTC
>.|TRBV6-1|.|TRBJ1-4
CASSPDRINEKLFF
TGTGCCAGCAGTCCCGACAGAATCAATGAAAAACTGTTTTTT
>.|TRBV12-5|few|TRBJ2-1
CASAIGVVNEQFF
TGTGCTAGTGCCATCGGGGTAGTGAATGAGCAGTTCTTC
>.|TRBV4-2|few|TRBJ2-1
CASSQDPGGTNEQFF
TGTGCCAGCAGCCAAGATCCTGGGGGGACGAATGAGCAGTTCTTC
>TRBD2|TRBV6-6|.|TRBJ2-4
CASSSLAELAKNIQYF
TGTGCCAGCAGTTCACTAGCGGAGTTAGCCAAAAACATTCAGTACTTC
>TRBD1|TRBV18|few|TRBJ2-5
CASSPFSGQQETQYF
TGTGCCAGCTCACCATTTTCGGGACAGCAAGAGACCCAGTACTTC
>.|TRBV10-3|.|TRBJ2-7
CAISESSEQYF
TGTGCCATCAGTGAGTCTAGCGAGCAGTACTTC
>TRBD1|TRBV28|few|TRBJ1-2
CASSLQGAGWYGYTF
TGTGCCAGCAGTTTACAGGGGGCAGGATGGTATGGCTACACCTTC
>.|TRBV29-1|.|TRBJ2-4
CSVGVEGDIQYF
TGCAGCGTTGGTGTTGAGGGGGACATTCAGTACTTC
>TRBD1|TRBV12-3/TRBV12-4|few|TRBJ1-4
CASSLGTGTGALEKLFF
TGTGCCAGCAGTTTGGGGACCGGGACAGGGGCTCTCGAAAAACTGTTTTTT
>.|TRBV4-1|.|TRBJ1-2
CASSQIGTANYGYTF
TGCGCCAGCAGCCAGATCGGTACGGCCAACTATGGCTACACCTTC
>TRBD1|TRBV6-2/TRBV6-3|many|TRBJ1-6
CASSPLTGGSSPLHF
TGTGCCAGCAGCCCGCTGACAGGGGGCAGTTCACCCCTCCACTTT
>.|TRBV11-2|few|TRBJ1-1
CASSSQLMNTEAFF
TGTGCCAGCAGCTCACAGCTAATGAACACTGAAGCTTTCTTT
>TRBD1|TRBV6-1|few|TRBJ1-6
CASSGDRSSYNSPLHF
TGTGCCAGCAGTGGGGACAGGAGCTCCTATAATTCACCCCTCCACTTT
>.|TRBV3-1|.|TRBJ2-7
CASSQGAGIGSYEQYF
TGTGCCAGCAGCCAAGGGGCCGGGATAGGGTCCTACGAGCAGTACTTC
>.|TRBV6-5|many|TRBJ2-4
CASRFLAKNIQYF
TGTGCCAGCAGGTTCTTAGCCAAAAACATTCAGTACTTC
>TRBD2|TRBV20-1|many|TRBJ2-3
CSARDWASGSTDTQYF
TGCAGTGCTAGAGATTGGGCTAGCGGAAGCACAGATACGCAGTATTTT
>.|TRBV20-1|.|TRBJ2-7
CSARARIRGRPHEQYF
TGCAGTGCTAGAGCGAGAATCCGGGGGCGCCCCCACGAGCAGTACTTC
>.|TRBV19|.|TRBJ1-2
CASSIITNYGYTF
TGTGCCAGTAGTATAATCACCAACTATGGCTACACCTTC
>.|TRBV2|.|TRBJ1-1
CASSPRTGTEAFF
TGTGCCAGCAGCCCTAGAACGGGCACTGAAGCTTTCTTT
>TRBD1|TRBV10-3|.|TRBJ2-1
CATGQGNEQFF
TGTGCCACCGGACAGGGGAATGAGCAGTTCTTC
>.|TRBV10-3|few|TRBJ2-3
CAISLDRLGGDTQYF
TGTGCCATCAGCCTAGACAGGTTGGGGGGAGATACGCAGTATTTT
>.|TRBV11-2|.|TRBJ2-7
CASSLYQGPYEQYF
TGTGCCAGCAGCTTATATCAGGGCCCCTACGAGCAGTACTTC
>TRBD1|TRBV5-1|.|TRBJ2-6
CASRLDRAGANVLTF
TGCGCCAGCCGCCTTGACAGGGCTGGGGCCAACGTCCTGACTTTC
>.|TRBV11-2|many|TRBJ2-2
CASSLTTGELFF
TGTGCCAGCAGTTTGACAACCGGGGAGCTGTTTTTT
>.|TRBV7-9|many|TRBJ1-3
CASSLVWTFGNTIYF
TGTGCCAGCAGCTTGGTCTGGACCTTCGGAAACACCATATATTTT
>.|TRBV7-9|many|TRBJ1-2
CAAESEAGYGYTF
TGTGCCGCAGAGTCAGAAGCGGGCTATGGCTACACCTTC
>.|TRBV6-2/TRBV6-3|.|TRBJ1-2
CASSYPTASYGYTF
TGTGCCAGCAGTTACCCGACCGCAAGCTATGGCTACACCTTC
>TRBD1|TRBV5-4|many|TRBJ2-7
CASSVPGTGSYEQYF
TGTGCCAGCAGCGTGCCCGGGACAGGTTCCTACGAGCAGTACTTC
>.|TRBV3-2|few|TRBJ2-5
CASSHSSGGYQETQYF
TGTGCCAGCAGCCATTCCAGCGGGGGGTACCAAGAGACCCAGTACTTC
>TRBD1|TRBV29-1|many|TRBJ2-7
CSVPGTGVGEQYF
TGCAGCGTCCCCGGGACAGGGGTCGGTGAGCAGTACTTC
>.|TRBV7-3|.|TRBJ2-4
CASSLTNQLPNIQYF
TGTGCCAGCAGCTTAACGAACCAGCTACCAAACATTCAGTACTTC
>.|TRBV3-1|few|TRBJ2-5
CASSQTLTSGGLETQYF
TGTGCCAGCAGCCAAACCCTGACTAGTGGCGGACTAGAGACCCAGTACTTC
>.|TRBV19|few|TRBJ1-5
CASNYDRNQPQHF
TGTGCCAGTAATTACGACAGGAATCAGCCCCAGCATTTT
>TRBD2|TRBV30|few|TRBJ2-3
CAWTGEGPDTQYF
TGTGCCTGGACTGGGGAGGGGCCAGATACGCAGTATTTT
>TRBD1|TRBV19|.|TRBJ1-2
CASSIPSYRGYGYTF
TGTGCCAGTAGCATACCCTCATACAGGGGATATGGCTACACCTTC
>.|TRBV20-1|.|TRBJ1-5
CSARDPGTQSSPQHF
TGCAGTGCTAGAGACCCCGGGACTCAGAGTTCGCCCCAGCATTTT
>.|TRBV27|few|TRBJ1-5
CASSFRVNQPQHF
TGTGCCAGCAGTTTCAGGGTAAATCAGCCCCAGCATTTT
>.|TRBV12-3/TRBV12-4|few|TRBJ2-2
CASSPDRRENTGELFF
TGTGCCAGCAGTCCGGACCGTCGTGAGAACACCGGGGAGCTGTTTTTT
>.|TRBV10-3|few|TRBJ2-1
CAISESVASYNEQFF
TGTGCCATCAGTGAGTCGGTAGCGTCCTACAATGAGCAGTTCTTC
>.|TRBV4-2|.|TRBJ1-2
CASSQGGGYYGYTF
TGTGCCAGCAGCCAAGGTGGTGGATACTATGGCTACACCTTC
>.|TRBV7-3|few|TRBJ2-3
CASSPQSGAHTQYF
TGTGCCAGCAGCCCTCAATCAGGAGCGCATACGCAGTATTTT
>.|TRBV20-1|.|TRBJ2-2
CSASGFHGANTGELFF
TGCAGTGCTAGCGGTTTCCATGGCGCGAACACCGGGGAGCTGTTTTTT
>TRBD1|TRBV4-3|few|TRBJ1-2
CASSQDSLRGFHGYTF
TGCGCCAGCAGCCAAGATAGTCTCAGGGGGTTCCATGGCTACACCTTC
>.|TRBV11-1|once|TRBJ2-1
CASSFPAEDEFF
TGTGCCAGCAGCTTCCCAGCGGAGGACGAGTTCTTC
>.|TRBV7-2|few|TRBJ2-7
CASSARETYEQYF
TGTGCCAGCAGCGCCCGGGAAACCTACGAGCAGTACTTC